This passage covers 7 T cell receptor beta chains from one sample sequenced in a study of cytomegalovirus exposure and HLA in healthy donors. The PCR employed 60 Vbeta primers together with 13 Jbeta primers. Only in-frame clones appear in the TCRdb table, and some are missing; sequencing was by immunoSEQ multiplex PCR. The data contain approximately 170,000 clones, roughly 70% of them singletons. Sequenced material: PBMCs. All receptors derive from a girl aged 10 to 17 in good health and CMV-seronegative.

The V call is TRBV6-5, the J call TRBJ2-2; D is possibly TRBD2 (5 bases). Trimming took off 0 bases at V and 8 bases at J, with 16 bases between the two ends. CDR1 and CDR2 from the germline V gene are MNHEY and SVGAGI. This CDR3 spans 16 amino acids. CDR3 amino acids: CASSYSYRIGDGELFF. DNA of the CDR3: TGTGCCAGCAGTTACTCCTATCGGATCGGGGATGGGGAGCTGTTTTTT.

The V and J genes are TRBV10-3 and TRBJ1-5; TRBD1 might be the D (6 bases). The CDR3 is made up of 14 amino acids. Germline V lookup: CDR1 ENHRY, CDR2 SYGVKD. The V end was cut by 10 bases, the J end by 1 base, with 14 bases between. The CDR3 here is CASHRDGSNQPQHF. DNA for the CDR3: TGTGCCAGCCACAGGGACGGGAGCAATCAGCCCCAGCATTTT.

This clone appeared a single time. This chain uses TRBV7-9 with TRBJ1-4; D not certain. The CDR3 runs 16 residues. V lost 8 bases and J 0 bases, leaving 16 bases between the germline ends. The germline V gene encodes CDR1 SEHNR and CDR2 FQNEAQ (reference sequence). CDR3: CASHSLVSATNEKLFF. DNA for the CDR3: TGTGCCAGCCACTCTCTAGTAAGCGCAACTAATGAAAAACTGTTTTTT.

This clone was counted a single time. The CDR3 nucleotides read TGCGCCAGCAGCCTACCGGGACAGAGAAGGGGCGATACGCAGTATTTT. It yields the protein CASSLPGQRRGDTQYF. The rearrangement links TRBV4-1 to TRBJ2-3; TRBD1 agrees at 7 bases. CDR1 and CDR2 (germline): MGHRA, YSYEKL. With 4 bases clipped from V and 6 bases from J, the junction kept 13 bases outside the gene matches. The CDR3 sequence is 16 residues long.

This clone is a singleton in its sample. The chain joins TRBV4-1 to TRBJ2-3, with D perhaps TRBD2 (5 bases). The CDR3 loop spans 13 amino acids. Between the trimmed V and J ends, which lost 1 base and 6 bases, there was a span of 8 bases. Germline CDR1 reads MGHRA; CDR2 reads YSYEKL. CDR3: CASSQGGFDTQYF. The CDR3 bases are TGCGCCAGCAGCCAAGGCGGGTTTGATACGCAGTATTTT.

The CDR3: CSVTRDISYNEQFF. CDR3 nucleotide sequence: TGCAGCGTTACTAGGGATATCTCCTACAATGAGCAGTTCTTC. V usage is TRBV29-1 and J usage is TRBJ2-1; D perhaps matches TRBD2 (5 bases). This CDR3 comprises 14 residues. V lost 5 bases and J lost 0, with 11 bases in between. Germline V CDR1 and CDR2: SQVTM, ANQGSEA.

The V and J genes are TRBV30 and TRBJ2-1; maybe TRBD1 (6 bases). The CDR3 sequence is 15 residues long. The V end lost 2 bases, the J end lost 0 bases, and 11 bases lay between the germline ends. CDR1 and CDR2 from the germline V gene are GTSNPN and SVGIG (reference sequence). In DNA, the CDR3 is TGTGCCTGGAGTTCAGGGGCTAGCTCCTACAATGAGCAGTTCTTC. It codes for CAWSSGASSYNEQFF.